Each of the 12 T cell receptor beta chains below was sequenced from the same sample in a study of graft-versus-host responses after intestinal transplantation. The table came from immunoSEQ multiplex PCR; TCRdb's copy has only in-frame clones and leaves some out. The data hold fewer than 20,000 clones, with approximately 95% observed a single time. The sample in question was PBMCs, obtained 23 days after intestinal transplant. The receptor set was obtained from a human patient who received an intestinal transplant, so some T cells may come from the graft donor.

The rearrangement links TRBV6-1 to TRBJ2-7; 8 nucleotides agree with TRBD2. CDR1 MNHNS and CDR2 SASEGT come from the germline V gene. Trimming cost V 8 bases and J 3 bases; bases outside gene matches: 6. CDR3 length: 13 residues. The CDR3 sequence is CASGGTSNYEQYF. CDR3 sequence (DNA): TGTGCCAGCGGGGGGACTAGTAACTACGAGCAGTACTTC.

The J gene is TRBJ2-2, the V gene TRBV5-6, with no clear D. Germline V gene sequence: CDR1 SGHDT, CDR2 YYEEEE. V was cut by 2 bases and J by 3 bases, with 5 bases left in between. CDR3 length: 13 residues. CDR3 in amino acids: CASSFPDTGELFF. CDR3 nucleotides: TGTGCCAGCAGCTTTCCGGACACCGGGGAGCTGTTTTTT. The full variable domain, with the rest looked up from reference TRBV5-6 and TRBJ2-2, is DAGVTQSPTHLIKTRGQQVTLRCSPKSGHDTVSWYQQALGQGPQFIFQYYEEEERQRGNFPDRFSGHQFPNYSSELNVNALLLGDSALYLCASSFPDTGELFFGEGSRLTVL.

In its sample, this clone was seen once. The chain has TRBV7-6 and TRBJ1-1, with TRBD1 matching 7 bases. CDR3 length: 14 residues. V lost 5 bases to trimming and J lost 2 bases; unmatched junction nucleotides: 5. CDR1 SGHVS and CDR2 FNYEAQ come from the germline V gene. CDR3 loop: CASSPNRGNTEAFF. The CDR3 DNA sequence: TGTGCCAGCAGCCCTAACAGGGGAAACACTGAAGCTTTCTTT.

The V call is TRBV11-2, the J call TRBJ2-5; D may correspond to TRBD1 or TRBD2 (5 bases each). There are 14 residues in the CDR3. V lost 5 bases and J 5 bases, leaving 15 bases between the germline ends. Germline loops: CDR1 SGHAT, CDR2 FQNNGV. In DNA, the CDR3 is TGTGCCAGCAGCCCCGTCGGGTGGGGGGAGACCCAGTACTTC. As protein: CASSPVGWGETQYF.

The genes are TRBV27 and TRBJ2-7; TRBD1 matches 10 bases. This CDR3 contains 15 residues. The V gene end was trimmed by 0 bases and the J gene end by 4 bases; junction bases not matched to a gene: 3. Germline V gene sequence: CDR1 MNHEY, CDR2 SMNVEV (reference sequence). In nucleotides, the CDR3 is TGTGCCAGCAGTTTATCACGGGACAGGGGATACGAGCAGTACTTC. This codes for CASSLSRDRGYEQYF.

The chain links TRBV5-1 to TRBJ2-1; perhaps TRBD2 as D (6 bases). V lost 3 bases, J lost 10 bases, and 8 bases lay in between. Per germline, CDR1 SGHRS and CDR2 YFSETQ. CDR3 length: 11 amino acids. CDR3 sequence (DNA): TGCGCCAGCAGCTGGGACTGGGAGCAGTTCTTC. This sequence encodes CASSWDWEQFF.

This chain links TRBV2 with TRBJ2-7, with TRBD2 as a possible D gene (5 bases). Germline values: CDR1 SNHLY, CDR2 FYNNEI. This CDR3 is 13 amino acids long. Trimming left V 7 bases short and J 1 base short, with 11 bases between. The CDR3 loop reads CASIGRDSYEQYF. For the CDR3, the DNA is TGTGCCAGCATCGGCCGGGATTCCTACGAGCAGTACTTC.

The chain is built from TRBV27 and TRBJ2-7, with 11 bases aligning to TRBD2. Germline-derived CDR1 and CDR2 are MNHEY and SMNVEV (reference sequence). The CDR3 totals 15 residues. The V segment lost 2 bases and the J segment 5 bases; nucleotides outside the gene matches: 5. CDR3 sequence: CASSLLAGGWDEQYF. The CDR3 DNA sequence: TGTGCCAGCAGTTTACTAGCGGGAGGCTGGGACGAGCAGTACTTC.

The chain carries TRBV5-4 and TRBJ2-7, with D perhaps TRBD1 or TRBD2 (5 bases each). There are 15 residues in the CDR3. Looked up from germline, CDR1 is SGHNT and CDR2 is YYREEE (reference sequence). The V gene lost 0 bases and the J gene lost 2 bases, with 12 bases spanning the gap. The CDR3 nucleotides read TGTGCCAGCAGCTTGGAGGGAGACAGACCCTACGAGCAGTACTTC. The encoded protein is CASSLEGDRPYEQYF.

The chain is built from TRBV7-8 and TRBJ2-1; 11 bases align to TRBD2. V was clipped by 7 bases and J by 0 bases; unmatched bases: 2. Germline-derived CDR1 and CDR2 are SGHVS and FQNEAQ. This CDR3 is built from 15 residues. The CDR3 region is CASIGLAGSYNEQFF. As DNA, the CDR3 is TGTGCCAGCATTGGACTAGCGGGCTCCTACAATGAGCAGTTCTTC.

This chain links TRBV11-3 with TRBJ1-2, with D tentatively TRBD1 (5 bases). Trimming shortened V by 7 bases and J by 4 bases, and 13 bases separated the two germline ends. The germline V gene has CDR1 SGHNT and CDR2 YENEEA. The length of the CDR3 is 13 residues. The CDR3 sequence: CASNLMGGYGYTF. The CDR3, as DNA: TGTGCCAGCAACCTTATGGGGGGCTATGGCTACACCTTC. The full variable domain, rest sourced from reference TRBV11-3 and TRBJ1-2, is EAGVVQSPRYKIIEKKQPVAFWCNPISGHNTLYWYLQNLGQGPELLIRYENEEAVDDSQLPKDRFSAERLKGVDSTLKIQPAELGDSAVYLCASNLMGGYGYTFGSGTRLTVV.

J is TRBJ2-3 and V is TRBV9, with 7 bases identical to TRBD1. The CDR3 has 17 residues. The V gene's germline CDR1 is SGDLS and CDR2 YYNGEE. After removal of 3 bases from V and 3 bases from J, the junction contained 13 bases not matched to a gene. Here the CDR3 DNA reads TGTGCCAGCAGCGGCAACGTCCACCGACAGGGTACAGATACGCAGTATTTT. Its translation is CASSGNVHRQGTDTQYF.